The source of this T cell receptor beta chain is a study of graft-versus-host responses after intestinal transplantation (dated by TCRdb to about 2021). Study-level background: The transplants that recipients received were multivisceral, liver-intestinal, or isolated intestinal. Every recipient was given anti-thymocyte globulin induction, then maintenance tacrolimus and steroids for 3 to 4 years. Graft-versus-host and host-versus-graft alloreactive T cell clones were tracked in the graft, circulation and bone marrow after intestinal transplantation using bulk TCR-beta CDR3 sequencing. Alloreactive clones were identified by sequencing pre-transplant mixed lymphocyte reaction products and comparing them with unstimulated pre-transplant donor and recipient T cells. The cohort enrolled about two dozen intestinal transplant recipients including one retransplant, and a few patients lacking pretransplant specimens were excluded. A peak of at least 4% donor T cells among recipient peripheral blood mononuclear cells was the definition used for donor T cell macrochimerism. Rather than being sequenced by the commercial service, samples from a few later patients were sequenced in-house on an Illumina MiSeq and processed with MiXCR. Overall results and qualifications from the work: The conclusions were limited by the relatively low number and heterogeneity of the intestinal transplant patients. Early after transplant, peak levels of circulating GvH clones were found to be associated with declines in HvG clones. In the allografts of patients with donor T cell macrochimerism, GvH to HvG T cell clonal ratios were high. GvH clones were detected in recipient bone marrow, and some appeared earlier in ileal mucosa or blood, consistent with an intestinal mucosal origin.

As for this clone: Its antigen is currently not known. Within one base of it there is no much larger clone, and no base qualities were kept. Other DNA sequences in the same sample also yield this CDR3.

Libraries were made using the immunoSEQ multiplex PCR assay. In most patients, genomic DNA was isolated using the Qiagen DNeasy Blood and Tissue Kit and sent frozen to Adaptive Biotechnologies for TCR sequencing. For most patients, high-throughput TCR-beta CDR3 sequencing of genomic DNA was performed by Adaptive Biotechnologies. Turning to the authors' computational methods: TCR sequencing data for 18 patients were retrieved from Adaptive's ImmunoSEQ software; three other patients were processed with MiXCR and VDJtools. To correct CD4 versus CD8 sorting errors, any sequence found in both subsets at a frequency ratio below 5:1 was removed. CDR3 nucleotide sequences shared by donor and recipient were removed because the origin of these sequences could not be assigned. To be classed as alloreactive, a clone needed at least 2-fold expansion over unstimulated cells and a minimum CFSE-low frequency of 0.002% (template counts) or 0.001% (read counts). Clones were considered mappable if detected in sequenced pre-transplant spleen, lymph node, or MLR CFSE-low populations of the donor or recipient. The cumulative frequency of alloreactive clones was calculated as a percentage of all sequences, weighted by copy number. Sourced from immuneACCESS, this table was stored by TCRdb with only in-frame sequences that have V and J called. A share of the clones is absent; for the studies checked, an unresolved V gene accounts for under half, and the remainder has no known explanation. From that table come the V and J calls and clone size; the DNA was used to work out D and trimming. The table for this sample lists some 110,000 clones; about nine tenths of them were counted only once. Of the sample, roughly 0.17% falls within the top ten clones.

The time point label, read with the paper, signifies: cells obtained before transplantation from donor or recipient. CD3+CD4+ and CD3+CD8+ populations were FACS-sorted from unstimulated pre-transplant donor and recipient cells taken from spleen or lymph nodes. From the cysteine through the phenylalanine, the CDR3 covers 14 amino acids. The only DNA kept is the CDR3, 42 bases in frame from the first base. V has 4 bases trimmed and J has 0 bases trimmed; junction bases matching no gene number 1. Sequences SGHRS (CDR1) and YFSETQ (CDR2) are obtained from the germline V gene. The chain couples TRBV5-1 to TRBJ2-1, and 7 bases in between align with TRBD1. Specimen: unstimulated CD4+ T cells sorted from spleen or lymph node cells, collected before intestinal transplant. This TCR came from a human donor who received an intestinal transplant. For the CDR3, the sequence is CASSRDSSYNEQFF. The sequenced DNA is TGCGCCAGCAGCCGGGACAGCTCCTACAATGAGCAGTTCTTC.